Sequencing of this TCR beta chain was carried out in a study of Tregs in tolerant kidney transplant recipients. General study results and limits: Tregs expanded with activated donor B cells seemed most donor-specific.

Profiled with immunoSEQ multiplex PCR; TCRdb holds only in-frame clones, not every one. The sample lists some 70,000 clones; about 83% were seen once. Worth noting for this clone: Its antigen remains unidentified.

The germline V gene encodes CDR1 LNHDA and CDR2 SQIVND (reference sequence). The ends were cut back, 5 bases at V and 2 bases at J, with 11 bases in the middle. The CDR3 spans 14 residues. Sequencing was done on a sample of CD4+ T cells from blood. This chain joins TRBV19 and TRBJ2-3; D may match TRBD1 or TRBD2 (5 bases each). This sequence originates from a human donor in good health. The CDR3 is CASSFGANTDTQYF. CDR3 nucleotide sequence: TGTGCCAGTAGTTTCGGGGCGAACACAGATACGCAGTATTTT.